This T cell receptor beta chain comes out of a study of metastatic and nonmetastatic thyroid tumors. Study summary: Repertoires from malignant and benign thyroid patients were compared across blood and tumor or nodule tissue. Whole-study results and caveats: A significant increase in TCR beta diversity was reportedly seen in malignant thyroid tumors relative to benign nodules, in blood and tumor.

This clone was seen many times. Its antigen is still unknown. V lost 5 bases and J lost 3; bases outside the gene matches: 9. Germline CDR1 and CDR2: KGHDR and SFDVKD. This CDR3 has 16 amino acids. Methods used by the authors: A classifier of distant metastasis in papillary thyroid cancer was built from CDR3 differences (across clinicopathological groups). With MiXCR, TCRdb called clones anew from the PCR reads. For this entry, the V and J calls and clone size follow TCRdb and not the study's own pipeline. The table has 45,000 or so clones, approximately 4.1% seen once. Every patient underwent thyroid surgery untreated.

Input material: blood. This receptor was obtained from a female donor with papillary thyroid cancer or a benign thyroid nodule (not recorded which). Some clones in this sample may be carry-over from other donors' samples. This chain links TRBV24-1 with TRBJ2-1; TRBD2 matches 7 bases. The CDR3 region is CATSGPGTTNYNEQFF. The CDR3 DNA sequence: TGTGCCACCAGTGGTCCCGGGACTACGAACTACAATGAGCAGTTCTTC.